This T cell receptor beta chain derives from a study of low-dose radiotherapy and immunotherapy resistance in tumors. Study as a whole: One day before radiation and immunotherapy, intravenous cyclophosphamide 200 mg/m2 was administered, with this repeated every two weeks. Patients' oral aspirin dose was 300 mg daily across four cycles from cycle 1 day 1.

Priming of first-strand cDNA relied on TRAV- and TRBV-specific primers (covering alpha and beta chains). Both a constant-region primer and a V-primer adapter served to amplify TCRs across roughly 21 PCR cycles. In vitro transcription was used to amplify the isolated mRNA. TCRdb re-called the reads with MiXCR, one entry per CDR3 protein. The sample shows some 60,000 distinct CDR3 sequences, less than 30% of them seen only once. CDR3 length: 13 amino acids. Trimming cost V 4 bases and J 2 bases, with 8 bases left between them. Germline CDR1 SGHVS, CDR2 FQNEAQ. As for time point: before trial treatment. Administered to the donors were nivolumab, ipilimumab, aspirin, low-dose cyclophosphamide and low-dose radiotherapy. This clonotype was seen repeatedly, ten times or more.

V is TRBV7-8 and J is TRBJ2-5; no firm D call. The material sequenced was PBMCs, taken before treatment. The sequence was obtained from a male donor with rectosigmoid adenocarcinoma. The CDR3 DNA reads TGTGCCAGCAGCTCGGCTCCACAAGAGACCCAGTACTTC. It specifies CASSSAPQETQYF.